This T cell receptor (beta chain) emerged from a study of blood T cell repertoires in COVID-19 (dated by TCRdb to the early 2020s). Notes on the research overall: Samples from collaborators originated in the United States, Italy and Spain and spanned both the acute and convalescent phases of COVID-19. The repertoires were released in a freely available public database meant as a resource for research on the immune response to SARS-CoV-2. Sample metadata almost always included a de-identified subject ID, COVID-19 status, age in years and sex. The prospective study material was composed of cDNA or gDNA derived from T cells, B-cell-depleted T cells, or PBMCs. Samples came from the ongoing ImmuneRACE study (first 160 participants) plus 1,254 subjects from 6 global collaborators. Deeply sampled blood TCRbeta repertoires from subjects exposed to, actively infected with, or recovered from COVID-19 were included in the dataset. Where available, HLA class I and class II types were obtained from metadata supplied by the sample provider rather than from assay-based typing.

As encoded in the germline V gene, CDR1 is LGHNT while CDR2 is FRNRAP. The CDR3 contains 16 residues, cysteine and phenylalanine counted. Kept here is only the CDR3 DNA, which spans 48 bases and is read in frame from base 1. V is trimmed back by 4 bases and J by 6 bases, and the junction contains 10 bases that no gene match accounts for. Results the study describes overall, beyond this receptor: The quantity of clinical and demographic metadata differed by source and by participant and was supplied without curation.

Enrolling through a virtual design, the prospective study's participants ranged in age from roughly 18 to 89 years and lived across 20 to 30 United States geographic areas. In the prospective study, cohorts were assigned on the basis of participant-reported clinical history obtained from a screening survey and a study questionnaire. In the prospective study, mobile phlebotomists collected whole blood, serum and a nasopharyngeal or oropharyngeal swab from each participant. Participants in the prospective study had the option to provide additional blood draws and questionnaires over a 2-month period. Blood samples from the prospective study were shipped frozen or at room temperature prior to DNA extraction. Concerning this clone itself: Its binding antigen is unknown. No base qualities exist here, and no much larger clone lies one base off it.

The immunoSEQ Assay, a bias-controlled multiplex PCR, was used to amplify TCRbeta CDR3 regions from genomic DNA. Per the authors' processing: Nucleated cell counts per sample were estimated from amplification of reference gene primers within the assay. Sequence reads were collapsed and filtered to measure the absolute abundance of every unique TCRbeta CDR3 rearrangement. For each sample, productive Simpson clonality was calculated by taking the square root of Simpson's diversity index across productive rearrangements. Sourced from immuneACCESS, this table was stored by TCRdb with only in-frame sequences that have V and J called. A share of the clones is absent; for the studies checked, an unresolved V gene accounts for under half, and the remainder has no known explanation. The DNA gave D and trimming, while V, J and clone size come from that table. The sample table shows roughly 150,000 clones, and over 70% are seen once. Jointly, the top ten make up roughly 6% of the sample.

Recombination joined TRBV12-5 with TRBJ1-5; 9 bases in between match TRBD1. The sequence was obtained from a woman in her thirties or forties with acute COVID-19. Sequencing input: PBMCs or T cells enriched from blood (not recorded which). The CDR3 reads as follows: CASGWTGANNSQPQHF. Here is the DNA: TGTGCTAGTGGTTGGACAGGGGCCAACAATAGTCAGCCCCAGCATTTT.